The 19 T cell receptor beta chains presented below share a single source sample, sequenced in a study of beta chain features in type 1 diabetes. Points from the study as a whole: Among patients with Type 1 diabetes, TCRB CDR3s were moderately but significantly shorter in every one of the four CD4+ subsets.

Their specific antigens are unknown. What was sequenced were expressed TCRB transcripts, since all of the isolated RNA had been reverse transcribed. TCRdb's copy holds only in-frame clones and misses some; the assay was immunoSEQ multiplex PCR. The sample comprises some 350,000 clones, around 9.6% of which are singletons, and approximately 0.55% rests with the top ten. The sequencing input was central memory CD4+ T cells from blood. The source is a man in his thirties or forties with type 1 diabetes.

The table lists this clone with many counts. The rearrangement joins TRBV28 to TRBJ2-7; D is unresolved. The CDR3 spans 14 residues. V was pared by 5 bases and J by 3 bases, with 14 bases between. The germline gives CDR1 MDHEN, CDR2 SYDVKM. CDR3 coding DNA: TGTGCCAGCAGTGAAACTCCTAGAAGCTACGAGCAGTACTTC. Protein product: CASSETPRSYEQYF.

This chain links TRBV18 with TRBJ2-7, with D maybe TRBD1 (5 bases). Between the trimmed V and J ends, which lost 3 bases and 0 bases, there was a span of 12 bases. CDR1 is KGHSH and CDR2 is LQKENI in the germline V gene. This CDR3 comprises 15 residues. The CDR3 DNA reads as TGTGCCAGCTCACCGGGGCCGAGCTTCTCCTACGAGCAGTACTTC. It encodes CASSPGPSFSYEQYF.

The genes are TRBV6-1 and TRBJ2-3; perhaps TRBD1 as D (5 bases). With 6 bases removed from V and 4 bases from J, the gap between germline ends came to 14 bases. In germline, CDR1 is MNHNS, CDR2 SASEGT. The CDR3 length is 14 residues. CDR3 protein: CASSERGPPDTQYF. CDR3 nucleotide sequence: TGTGCCAGCAGCGAAAGGGGCCCGCCAGATACGCAGTATTTT.

The chain couples TRBV19 to TRBJ2-7, with 13 bases aligning to TRBD2. Germline V gene sequence: CDR1 LNHDA, CDR2 SQIVND (reference sequence). The CDR3 has 18 residues. The trim removed 4 bases at V and 5 bases at J, leaving 14 bases unmatched. CDR3 region: CASSRGQGGLAGKDEQYF. Here the CDR3 DNA reads TGTGCCAGTAGTAGAGGACAGGGGGGACTAGCGGGAAAGGACGAGCAGTACTTC.

For this clone: At one boundary the junction diverges from the germline segment, which might be a read error. The same CDR3 also results from other DNA sequences found in this sample. The rearrangement uses TRBV9 and TRBJ2-7, with D perhaps matching TRBD1 or TRBD2 (5 bases each). The CDR3 runs to 16 residues. Germline V lookup: CDR1 SGDLS, CDR2 YYNGEE. CDR3 residues: CASSGGSEWDEYEQYF. The CDR3 bases are TGTGCCAGCAGCGGCGGGTCGGAGTGGGACGAGTACGAGCAGTACTTT.

The V and J genes are TRBV28 and TRBJ2-1; 10 bases line up with TRBD2. The length of the CDR3 is 16 residues. J gave up 4 bases and V 4 bases, and 7 bases lay outside the gene matches. Germline loops: CDR1 MDHEN, CDR2 SYDVKM. In DNA, the CDR3 is TGTGCCAGCAGTTCCTTGGCTAGCGGGAGTTACAATGAGCAGTTCTTC. Translated: CASSSLASGSYNEQFF.

As to this clone: Other DNA sequences in the same sample also yield this CDR3. The genes are TRBV4-1 and TRBJ2-1; 9 nucleotides agree with TRBD2. The V gene's germline CDR1 is MGHRA and CDR2 YSYEKL. CDR3 length equals 17 residues. Losses at the gene ends were 1 base for V and 0 bases for J; bases not matched to a gene: 4. CDR3 sequence reads: CASSQGLAESSYNEQFF. CDR3 bases: TGCGCCAGCAGCCAAGGACTAGCGGAAAGCTCCTACAATGAGCAGTTCTTC.

This clone was seen repeatedly, ten times or more. The gene calls are TRBV10-3 and TRBJ2-2; 11 bases are a match to TRBD1. This CDR3 region has 14 residues. CDR1 ENHRY and CDR2 SYGVKD come from the germline V gene. V gave up 8 bases and J gave up 3 bases; unmatched junction bases: 2. The CDR3 loop reads CAIGTGGDTGELFF. CDR3 sequence (DNA): TGTGCCATCGGGACAGGGGGAGACACCGGGGAGCTGTTTTTT.

This rearrangement joins TRBV5-6 to TRBJ1-5; no definite D call. CDR3 size: 15 residues. Trimming removed 10 bases at V and 2 bases at J, with 19 bases between. In germline, CDR1 is SGHDT, CDR2 YYEEEE. Here the CDR3 reads CAWSPLMVGNQPQHF. The CDR3 DNA sequence: TGTGCCTGGAGCCCTCTAATGGTTGGCAATCAGCCCCAGCATTTT.

The rearrangement joins TRBV19 to TRBJ2-4; D tentatively reads TRBD1 or TRBD2 (5 bases each). Trimming pared 3 bases from V and 2 bases from J, leaving 14 bases between. This CDR3 comprises 16 residues. Germline V CDR1 and CDR2: LNHDA, SQIVND (reference sequence). This CDR3 is CASSIWDEGPKNIQYF. CDR3 coding DNA: TGTGCCAGTAGTATTTGGGATGAGGGACCCAAAAACATTCAGTACTTC.

This clone was seen many times. The rearrangement joins TRBV7-2 to TRBJ1-1; tentatively, D is TRBD1 (5 bases). Germline V CDR1 and CDR2: SGHTA, FQGNSA. The CDR3 runs to 15 residues. V lost 0 bases, J lost 0 bases, and 8 bases lay in between. CDR3 coding DNA: TGTGCCAGCAGCTTAGCGTTGACAGTGAACACTGAAGCTTTCTTT. This sequence encodes CASSLALTVNTEAFF. Full variable domain (outside the CDR3, taken from reference TRBV7-2 and TRBJ1-1): GAGVSQSPSNKVTEKGKDVELRCDPISGHTALYWYRQSLGQGLEFLIYFQGNSAPDKSGLPSDRFSAERTGGSVSTLTIQRTQQEDSAVYLCASSLALTVNTEAFFGQGTRLTVV.

This clone occurred a few times. The same CDR3 arises from other DNA sequences in this sample as well. The rearrangement uses TRBV5-1 and TRBJ2-5, with no clear D. The length of the CDR3 is 11 residues. Germline lookup yields CDR1 SGHRS and CDR2 YFSETQ. V lost 4 bases and J 5 bases, leaving 6 bases between the germline ends. CDR3 DNA sequence: TGCGCCAGCAGCCTGCAGGAGACCCAGTACTTC. Protein sequence: CASSLQETQYF.

There are a few counts of this clone. The chain combines TRBV5-1 with TRBJ2-1; no definite D call. Germline V gene sequence: CDR1 SGHRS, CDR2 YFSETQ. Trimming stripped 4 bases from V and 6 bases from J, with 14 bases between. The CDR3 is made up of 14 amino acids. The CDR3 bases are TGCGCCAGCAGCCCTTCGACCACTTTCAATGAGCAGTTCTTC. It yields the protein CASSPSTTFNEQFF. Variable domain in full (rest from reference TRBV5-1 and TRBJ2-1): KAGVTQTPRYLIKTRGQQVTLSCSPISGHRSVSWYQQTPGQGLQFLFEYFSETQRNKGNFPGRFSGRQFSNSRSEMNVSTLELGDSALYLCASSPSTTFNEQFFGPGTRLTVL.

This clone was seen a handful of times. The V and J genes are TRBV7-8 and TRBJ2-5, with a weak D call TRBD2 (5 bases). CDR1 and CDR2 (germline): SGHVS, FQNEAQ. Trimming stripped 5 bases from V and 4 bases from J, with 11 bases between. The CDR3 is 13 amino acids. In nucleotides, the CDR3 is TGTGCCAGCAGCCTTTTTGAGGGAGAGACCCAGTACTTC. Amino acid sequence: CASSLFEGETQYF.

This clone has just a few counts. The rearrangement uses TRBV18 and TRBJ2-7; D gene uncertain. Germline CDR1 reads KGHSH; CDR2 reads LQKENI. The CDR3 runs 15 residues. Trimming cost V 0 bases and J 3 bases, with 12 bases left between them. The CDR3 DNA sequence: TGTGCCAGCTCACCACCGGGAAGAAACAACTACGAGCAGTACTTC. Translated: CASSPPGRNNYEQYF.

The table lists this clone with many counts. Other DNA variants within this sample encode the same CDR3. In DNA, the CDR3 is TGTGCCAGTAGCCCGACAGGGGACTATGGCTACACCTTC. It specifies CASSPTGDYGYTF. The gene calls are TRBV19 and TRBJ1-2; 8 bases line up with TRBD1. With 6 bases clipped from V and 3 bases from J, the junction kept 3 bases outside the gene matches. The CDR3 extends over 13 amino acids. Germline V lookup: CDR1 LNHDA, CDR2 SQIVND (reference sequence). Variable domain in full (rest from reference TRBV19 and TRBJ1-2): DGGITQSPKYLFRKEGQNVTLSCEQNLNHDAMYWYRQDPGQGLRLIYYSQIVNDFQKGDIAEGYSVSREKKESFPLTVTSAQKNPTAFYLCASSPTGDYGYTFGSGTRLTVV.

This clone was seen at least ten times. The genes are TRBV7-9 and TRBJ1-2; D call uncertain. Germline V CDR1 and CDR2: SEHNR, FQNEAQ (reference sequence). The CDR3 is 12 residues long. Trimming removed 5 bases from V and 4 bases from J, with 8 bases in between. The CDR3: CASSPSPYGYTF. The CDR3 DNA follows: TGTGCCAGCAGCCCATCACCCTATGGCTACACCTTC.

This clone was observed a handful of times. The genes are TRBV5-1 and TRBJ2-2; either TRBD1 or TRBD2 may supply D (5 bases each). Trimming took off 4 bases at V and 6 bases at J, with 10 bases between the two ends. The V gene's germline CDR1 is SGHRS and CDR2 YFSETQ. The length of the CDR3 is 13 residues. CDR3 sequence (DNA): TGCGCCAGCAGCCGGGACCAAGCCGGGGAGCTGTTTTTT. It codes for CASSRDQAGELFF.

The chain combines TRBV6-1 with TRBJ2-2; 11 nucleotides match TRBD2. The V gene end was trimmed by 3 bases and the J gene end by 6 bases; junction bases not matched to a gene: 3. The CDR3 is 15 residues long. Germline CDR1 MNHNS, CDR2 SASEGT. CDR3 sequence (DNA): TGTGCCAGCAGTGAGGGGACTAGCGGACCCGGGGAGCTGTTTTTT. Translated, it gives CASSEGTSGPGELFF.